The rows below give T cell receptor beta chains drawn from one sample of a study of blood T cell repertoires in COVID-19. Clones were sequenced by immunoSEQ multiplex PCR, and TCRdb holds only the in-frame ones, with some missing. Altogether around 180,000 clones are present, around 72% being singletons, with the ten largest covering around 3%. The sequenced sample was peripheral blood. Receptors originate from an elderly woman with acute or convalescent COVID-19. Each CDR3 is given without its conserved first and last residue.

v_call cdr3_aa
TRBV9 ASSAGDRGSPFAEAF
TRBV15 ATSPRQGLYNEQF
TRBV7-9 ASSSWGGLAGTSYEQY
TRBV30 AWGRGPSGEKLF
TRBV6-1 ASSEVQGTDTQY
TRBV19 ASSMGLAGGFNEQF
TRBV27 ASSLSSASYNEQF
TRBV11-1 ASSGSGTSSYNEQF
TRBV27 ASRLLADTYEQY
TRBV27 ASSLSIAGYTGELF
TRBV9 ASSAFTGSGNTIY
TRBV30 AWSVQGLANTEAF
TRBV28 ASSTGTNQPQH
TRBV30 AWSVKLLGLGGSGANVLT
TRBV10-3 AISHSASNEQF
TRBV29-1 SVSLRLAGPKGEQF
TRBV15 ATRARVGNQPQH
TRBV30 AWSVGGFSPLH
TRBV28 ASSLRAGQRGNAEQF
TRBV9 ASSVAPGLAGGEEQY
TRBV7-2 ASSSRLAGEAEQY
TRBV3-1/TRBV3-2 ASSQPGQGTYEQY
TRBV29-1 SAGQPPPTDTQY
TRBV6-5 ASSLLVSEQY
TRBV13 ASSLTGNTEAF
TRBV27 ASSLSGGRGYEQY
TRBV12-5 ASGTGGETQY
TRBV7-2 ASSLARGGNEQF
TRBV27 ASSLGLAAYNEQF
TRBV7-9 ASGRTGDGEKLF
TRBV5-1 ASSDQGPATGELF
TRBV28 ASSLTGAGNSPLH
TRBV19 ASSNPGQGKTGELF
TRBV11-2 ASSLVGGSDEKLF
TRBV9 ASSVGHGTYEQY
TRBV28 ASRENSRQETQY
TRBV6-5 ASSYRDRHVAPLH
TRBV7-2 ASSLGQANEQF
TRBV7-6 ASSPDTHGEQF
TRBV3-1/TRBV3-2 ASRPGSGRALGTDTQY
TRBV27 ASSSTSGQETQY